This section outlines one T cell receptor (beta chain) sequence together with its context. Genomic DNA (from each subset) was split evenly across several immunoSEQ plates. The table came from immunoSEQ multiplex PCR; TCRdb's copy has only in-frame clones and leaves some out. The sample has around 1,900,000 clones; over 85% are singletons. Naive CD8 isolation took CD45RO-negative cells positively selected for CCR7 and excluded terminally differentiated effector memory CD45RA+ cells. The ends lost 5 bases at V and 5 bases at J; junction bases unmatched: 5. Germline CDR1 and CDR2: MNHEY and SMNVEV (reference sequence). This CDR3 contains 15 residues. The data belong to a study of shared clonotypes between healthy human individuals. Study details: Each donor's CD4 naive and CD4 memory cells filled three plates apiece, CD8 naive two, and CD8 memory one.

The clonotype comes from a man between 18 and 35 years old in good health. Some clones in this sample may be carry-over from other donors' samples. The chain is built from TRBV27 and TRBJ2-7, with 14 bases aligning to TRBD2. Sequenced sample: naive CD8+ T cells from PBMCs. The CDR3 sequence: CASSPGLAGGHEQYF. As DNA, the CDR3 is TGTGCCAGCAGTCCCGGACTAGCGGGAGGCCACGAGCAGTACTTC.